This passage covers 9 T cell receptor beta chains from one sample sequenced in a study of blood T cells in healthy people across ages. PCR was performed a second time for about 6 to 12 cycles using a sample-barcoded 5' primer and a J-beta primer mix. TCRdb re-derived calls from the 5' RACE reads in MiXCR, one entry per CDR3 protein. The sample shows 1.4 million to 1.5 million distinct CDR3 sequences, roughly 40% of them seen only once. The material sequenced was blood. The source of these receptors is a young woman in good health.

The CDR3 coding sequence is TGTGTGACCACCTCGAACACTGAAGCTTTCTTT. It translates to CVTTSNTEAFF. The genes are TRBV25-1 and TRBJ1-1; the D is unclear. The CDR3 is 11 residues long. Per the germline V gene, CDR1 is MGHDK and CDR2 is SYGVNS.

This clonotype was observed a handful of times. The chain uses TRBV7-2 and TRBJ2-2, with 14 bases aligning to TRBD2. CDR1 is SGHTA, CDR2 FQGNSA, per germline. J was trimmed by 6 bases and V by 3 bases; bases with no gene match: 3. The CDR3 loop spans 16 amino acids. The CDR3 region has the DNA TGTGCCAGCAGCTTGACTAGCGGGGGGGCCTCCGGGGAGCTGTTTTTT. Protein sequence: CASSLTSGGASGELFF.

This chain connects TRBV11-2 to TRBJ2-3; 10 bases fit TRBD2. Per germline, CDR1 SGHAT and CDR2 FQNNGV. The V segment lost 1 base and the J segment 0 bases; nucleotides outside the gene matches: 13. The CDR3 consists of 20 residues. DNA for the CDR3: TGTGCCAGCAGCTTAGGTACCTTAGCGGGGGGCGGATCTAGCACAGATACGCAGTATTTT. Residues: CASSLGTLAGGGSSTDTQYF.

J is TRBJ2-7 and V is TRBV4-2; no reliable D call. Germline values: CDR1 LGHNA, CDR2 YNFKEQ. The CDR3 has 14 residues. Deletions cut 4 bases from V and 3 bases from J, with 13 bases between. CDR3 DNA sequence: TGTGCCAGCAGCCTCGGGCAGGAGCACTACGAGCAGTACTTC. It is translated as CASSLGQEHYEQYF.

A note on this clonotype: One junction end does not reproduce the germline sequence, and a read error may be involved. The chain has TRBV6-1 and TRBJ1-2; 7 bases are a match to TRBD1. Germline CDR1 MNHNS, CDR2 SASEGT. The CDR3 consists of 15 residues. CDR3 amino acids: CATKGLRQGNYDYTF. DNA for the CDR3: TGTGCCACCAAGGGGCTTAGACAGGGCAACTATGACTACACCTTC.

The CDR3 nucleotides are TGTGCCAGCAGCTTAGGGTCAGCGGGAAACATTCAGTACTTC. This codes for CASSLGSAGNIQYF. V is TRBV5-8 and J is TRBJ2-4, with TRBD2 as a possible D gene (6 bases). The CDR3 extends over 14 amino acids. Looked up from germline, CDR1 is SGHTS and CDR2 is YDEGEE. V shed 2 bases and J shed 6 bases, with 12 bases lying between them.

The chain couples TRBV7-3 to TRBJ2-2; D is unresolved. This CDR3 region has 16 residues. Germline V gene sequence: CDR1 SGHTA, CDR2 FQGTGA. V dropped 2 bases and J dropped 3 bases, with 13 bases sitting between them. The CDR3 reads CASSLWSGVDTGELFF. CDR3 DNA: TGTGCCAGCAGCTTATGGTCTGGGGTGGACACCGGGGAGCTGTTTTTT. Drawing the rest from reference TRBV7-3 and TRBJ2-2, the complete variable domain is GAGVSQTPSNKVTEKGKYVELRCDPISGHTALYWYRQSLGQGPEFLIYFQGTGAADDSGLPNDRFFAVRPEGSVSTLKIQRTERGDSAVYLCASSLWSGVDTGELFFGEGSRLTVL.

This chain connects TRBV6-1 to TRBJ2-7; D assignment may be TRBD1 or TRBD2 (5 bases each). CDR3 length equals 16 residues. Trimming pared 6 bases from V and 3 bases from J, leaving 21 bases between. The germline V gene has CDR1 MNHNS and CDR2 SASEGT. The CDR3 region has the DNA TGTGCCAGCAGCCCCAGGGAGATCGGGAAAGGCTACGAGCAGTACTTC. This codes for CASSPREIGKGYEQYF.

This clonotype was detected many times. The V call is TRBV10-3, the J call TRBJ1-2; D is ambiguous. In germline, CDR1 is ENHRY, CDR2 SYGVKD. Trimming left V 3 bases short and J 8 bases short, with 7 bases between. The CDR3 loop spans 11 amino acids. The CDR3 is CAISDLEGYTF. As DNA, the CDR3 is TGTGCCATCAGTGATCTCGAGGGCTACACCTTC.